These T cell receptor beta chains were read from a single sample in a study of blood T cell repertoires in COVID-19. The assay was immunoSEQ multiplex PCR, and TCRdb's table has in-frame clones only and misses some. The table lists 110,000 or so clones, roughly 76% of them singletons, with roughly 10% in the top ten. What was sequenced was peripheral blood. The receptors stem from a human donor in a cohort sampled during active COVID-19. CDR3s include the opening cysteine and the closing phenylalanine or tryptophan. The D gene is left open where the match is weak. Clone size is stated in some rows and not others, as once, few, many or a class when expanded.

d_call clone_size j_call v_call cdr3_nt cdr3_aa
NA NA TRBJ1-4 TRBV28 TGTGCCAGCACCCGGCAGGAGGCGGGACGTGAAAAACTGTTTTTT CASTRQEAGREKLFF
NA NA TRBJ1-2 TRBV29-1 TGCAGCGTTGCCCGGGACACCACCTATGGCTACACCTTC CSVARDTTYGYTF
TRBD2 NA TRBJ2-7 TRBV4-3 TGCGCCAGCAGCCGCCAGTACCCCGAGGGACTAGCGGCCTACGAGCAGTACTTC CASSRQYPEGLAAYEQYF
NA NA TRBJ1-1 TRBV7-2 TGTGCCAGCAGCTTCAGGAGGGGCACTGAAGCTTTCTTT CASSFRRGTEAFF
TRBD2 NA TRBJ2-3 TRBV5-1 TGCGCCAGCCTCGGGGGGGCAAGCACAGATACGCAGTATTTT CASLGGASTDTQYF
TRBD1 few TRBJ1-3 TRBV19 TGTGCCAGTACCACCGGACAGGGTGTAAACACCATATATTTT CASTTGQGVNTIYF
NA NA TRBJ1-2 TRBV12-3/TRBV12-4 TGTGCCAGCAGCACTGACAGCTATGGCTACACCTTC CASSTDSYGYTF
NA NA TRBJ1-6 TRBV28 TGTGCCAGCAGTTTTTCGGGTCAAGGGAGTAATTCACCCCTCCACTTT CASSFSGQGSNSPLHF
TRBD2 NA TRBJ2-3 TRBV7-2 TGTGCCAGCAGCTCTGGACTAGCGGTGTTAGGTACGCAGTATTTT CASSSGLAVLGTQYF
NA few TRBJ1-2 TRBV2 TGTGCCAGCAGTGAAGCGCGGCAGGGCTATGGCTACACCTTC CASSEARQGYGYTF
NA NA TRBJ2-3 TRBV7-2 TGTGCCAGCAGCTTAGCGGGGGGGCGCGTACGTACAGATACGCAGTATTTT CASSLAGGRVRTDTQYF
TRBD1 NA TRBJ1-4 TRBV6-6 TGTGCCAGCAGTTTGACAGGGGCCCGCGTTTTT CASSLTGARVF
NA once TRBJ1-2 TRBV28 TGTGCCAGCCATCTATACTCCAATCGGGGTGGCTACACCTTC CASHLYSNRGGYTF
TRBD1 NA TRBJ1-4 TRBV19 TGTGCCAGTAGTCTGGGACAGGGGCCTAATGAAAAACTGTTTTTT CASSLGQGPNEKLFF
TRBD2 NA TRBJ2-3 TRBV5-1 TGCGCCAGCAGCCCTCGCCCCTTCCTAGCGGGGATGCGCGTTGATACGCAGTATTTT CASSPRPFLAGMRVDTQYF
NA NA TRBJ1-1 TRBV7-2 TGTGCCAGCAGCTTAGGGGGAGTCTTGAACACTGAAGCTTTCTTT CASSLGGVLNTEAFF
TRBD1 few TRBJ2-7 TRBV5-1 TGCGCCAGCAGCGGGACAGGGGTCTCCTACGAGCAGTACTTC CASSGTGVSYEQYF
TRBD1 NA TRBJ1-6 TRBV11-3 TGTGCCAGCAGCTTAGCACAGGGGAGCTCCTATAATTCACCCCTCCACTTT CASSLAQGSSYNSPLHF
TRBD1 few TRBJ1-5 TRBV28 TGTGCCAGCAGTTTACGGACAGGGGGCTTAAGCAATCAGCCCCAGCATTTT CASSLRTGGLSNQPQHF
TRBD1 NA TRBJ1-3 TRBV27 TGTGCCAGCAGTGCGGGGACAGGGGGAACCTCTGGAAACACCATATATTTT CASSAGTGGTSGNTIYF
TRBD1 NA TRBJ1-1 TRBV3-1/TRBV3-2 TGTGCCAGCAGCCAATCTTCAACAGGGGGGAACACTGAAGCTTTCTTT CASSQSSTGGNTEAFF
NA NA TRBJ1-1 TRBV6-2/TRBV6-3 TGTGCCAGCAGCGTACAGGAGTACACTGAAGCTTTCTTT CASSVQEYTEAFF
NA NA TRBJ1-2 TRBV7-8 TGTGCCAGCAGCTTAGATGGAGGCTATGGCTACACCTTC CASSLDGGYGYTF
NA NA TRBJ1-5 TRBV18 TGTGCCAGCTCACCAAAGGACGAAATTTGGGGAGGTATCAATCAGCCCCAGCATTTT CASSPKDEIWGGINQPQHF
NA NA TRBJ2-7 TRBV5-3 TGTGCCAGAAGCTTGGTTCAGGAGGACTACGAGCAGTACTTC CARSLVQEDYEQYF
TRBD2 NA TRBJ2-1 TRBV11-2 TGTGCCAGCAGCTCCCTGGCGGGGGGGGGCAATGAGCAGTTCTTC CASSSLAGGGNEQFF
NA NA TRBJ1-6 TRBV5-1 TGCGCCAGCAGCGATGTGACCGGGGGGGGGTCACCCCTCCACTTT CASSDVTGGGSPLHF
NA NA TRBJ2-7 TRBV6-6 TGTGCCAGCAGTTTCGGGGACGAGCAGTACTTC CASSFGDEQYF
NA NA TRBJ1-1 TRBV7-3 TGTGCCAGCAGCCCTAATCCCGCTAACACTGAAGCTTTCTTT CASSPNPANTEAFF
NA few TRBJ2-7 TRBV10-3 TGTGCCATCAGTGACAGGGGTAACCCCTACGAGCAGTACTTC CAISDRGNPYEQYF
TRBD1 once TRBJ2-7 TRBV6-5 TGTGCCAGCAGACGACAGGGGTCCCCCTACGAGCAGTACTTC CASRRQGSPYEQYF
TRBD1 once TRBJ1-2 TRBV5-1 TGCGCCAGCAGCTCCGGACAGGGGAACTATGGCTACACCTTC CASSSGQGNYGYTF
NA NA TRBJ1-2 TRBV7-2 TGTGCCAGCAGCCCGGGGGGAAACGTGCGGGGCTATGGCTACACCTTC CASSPGGNVRGYGYTF
TRBD2 NA TRBJ2-1 TRBV9 TGTGCCACTGCAGCGGGAGCATTGAGCAATGAGCAGTTCTTC CATAAGALSNEQFF
NA NA TRBJ2-5 TRBV28 TGTGCCAGCAGAACCCTAACCCCGGGGACCCAGTACTTC CASRTLTPGTQYF
TRBD1 NA TRBJ2-7 TRBV15 TGTGCCACCAGCAGATCGACAGGGAGCTACGAGCAGTACTTC CATSRSTGSYEQYF
NA once TRBJ1-4 TRBV7-8 TGTGCCAGCAGCTTAGCGGACGGGGAGGATGAAAAACTGTTTTTT CASSLADGEDEKLFF
TRBD2 NA TRBJ2-7 TRBV3-1/TRBV3-2 TGTGCCAGCAGCCCCCTAGCCGGGAGGGGGGAGCAGTACTTC CASSPLAGRGEQYF
TRBD1 few TRBJ2-7 TRBV6-1 TGTGCCAGCAGTGAAGCAGTAGGGACAGGGCACTACGAGCAGTACTTC CASSEAVGTGHYEQYF
TRBD1 NA TRBJ1-1 TRBV6-1 TGTGCCAGCAGTGAGTCGGACAGGGGGAACACTGAAGCTTTCTTT CASSESDRGNTEAFF
TRBD2 NA TRBJ2-2 TRBV7-2 TGTGCCAGCAGCCGGACTAGCGGGAGGGCGAACACCGGGGAGCTGTTTTTT CASSRTSGRANTGELFF
TRBD1 NA TRBJ2-2 TRBV18 TGTGCCAGCTCGCGGCAGGGGGCGTCCGGGGAGCTGTTTTTT CASSRQGASGELFF
NA once TRBJ2-7 TRBV5-8 TGTGCCAGCAGCTCTCCTACAGGTCTCGAGCAGTACTTC CASSSPTGLEQYF
NA NA TRBJ1-6 TRBV14 TGTGCCAGCAGCCAATTAGAGGTTTCACCCCTCCACTTT CASSQLEVSPLHF
NA many TRBJ2-1 TRBV19 TGTGCCAGTAGTCCCCCGGGGGTGAGGAATGAGCAGTTCTTC CASSPPGVRNEQFF
NA NA TRBJ2-3 TRBV6-5 TGTGCCAGCGGACTACAGGAGGCGAAAGATACGCAGTATTTT CASGLQEAKDTQYF
NA few TRBJ2-1 TRBV27 TGTGCCAGCAGCCGTAGCGGCTCCTACAATGAGCAGTTCTTC CASSRSGSYNEQFF
TRBD1 NA TRBJ2-1 TRBV6-5 TGTGCCAGCAGTTCAACAGGGGGCCGGGGTGAGCAGTTCTTC CASSSTGGRGEQFF
NA NA TRBJ2-6 TRBV5-1 TGCGCCAGCAGCTTGGGGGGACTGGTCTCTGGGGCCAACGTCCTGACTTTC CASSLGGLVSGANVLTF
TRBD1 NA TRBJ1-2 TRBV19 TGTGCCAGTAGCGGGACAGGGAAGAGCTATGGCTACACCTTC CASSGTGKSYGYTF
TRBD1 NA TRBJ1-1 TRBV6-2/TRBV6-3 TGTGCCAGCAGTTACACCCAGGGGGCCTATGAAGCTTTCTTT CASSYTQGAYEAFF
TRBD1 NA TRBJ1-6 TRBV28 TGTGCCAGCAGTTTTGGGGCGACCCTTAGGACAGGCAGAAATTCACCCCTCCACTTT CASSFGATLRTGRNSPLHF
NA NA TRBJ2-7 TRBV28 TGTGCCAGCAGCCTCGTCAGGCTTGACTACGAGCAGTACTTC CASSLVRLDYEQYF
NA NA TRBJ2-7 TRBV6-1 TGTGCCAGCAGAGAAGGTTATCTTGGAGGGGCCTACGAGCAGTACTTC CASREGYLGGAYEQYF
TRBD1 NA TRBJ1-1 TRBV18 TGTGCCAGCTCACCGGGACAGGGAACTGAAGCTTTCTTT CASSPGQGTEAFF